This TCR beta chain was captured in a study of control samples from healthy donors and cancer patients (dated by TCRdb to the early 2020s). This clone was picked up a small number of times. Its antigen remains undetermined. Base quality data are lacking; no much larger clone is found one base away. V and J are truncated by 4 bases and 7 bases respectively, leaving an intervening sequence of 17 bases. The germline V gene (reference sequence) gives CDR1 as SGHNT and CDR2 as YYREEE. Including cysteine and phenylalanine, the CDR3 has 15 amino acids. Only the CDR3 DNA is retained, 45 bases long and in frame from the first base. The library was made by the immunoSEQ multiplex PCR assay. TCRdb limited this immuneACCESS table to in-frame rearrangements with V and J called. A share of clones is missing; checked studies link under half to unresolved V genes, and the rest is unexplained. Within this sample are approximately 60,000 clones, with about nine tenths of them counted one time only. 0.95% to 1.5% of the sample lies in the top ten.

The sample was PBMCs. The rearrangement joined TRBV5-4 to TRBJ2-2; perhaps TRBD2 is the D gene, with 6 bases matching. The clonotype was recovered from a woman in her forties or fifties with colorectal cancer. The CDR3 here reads CASSTGTLIRGELFF. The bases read TGTGCCAGCAGCACCGGGACTTTAATACGCGGGGAGCTGTTTTTT.